A selection of T cell receptor beta chains follows, all from one sample in a study of blood T cell repertoires in COVID-19. Clones were read by immunoSEQ multiplex PCR, and TCRdb kept only the in-frame ones, dropping some. The data hold about 260,000 clones, with about nine tenths observed a single time. Sequences were obtained from peripheral blood. The receptors here all came from a man aged 35 to 55 who had recovered from COVID-19. Each CDR3 is given with its conserved first and last residue. D genes are given only for firm matches. Not all rows give a size; the values are once, few, many and, for expanded clones, a class.

TRBJ2-7 NA NA TRBV30 CAWSVGGSFPYEQYF
TRBJ2-3 NA NA TRBV7-2 CASSLAADTQYF
TRBJ2-1 NA once TRBV4-3 CASSQGQVGYNEQFF
TRBJ2-7 NA NA TRBV11-2 CASSLTGGIPSYEQYF
TRBJ2-7 NA few TRBV19 CATPRSCQGGDGEQYF
TRBJ1-2 NA NA TRBV6-5 CASNPRGDINYGYTF
TRBJ1-1 TRBD1 NA TRBV19 CASSIIGGTGWIMNTEAFF
TRBJ2-1 NA NA TRBV10-3 CAISELLEQFF
TRBJ2-7 NA NA TRBV27 CASSLFGTKIYEQYF
TRBJ2-7 TRBD1 NA TRBV9 CASSVAGQGTYEQYF
TRBJ2-6 TRBD1 NA TRBV28 CASSYQQGPGANVLTF
TRBJ1-2 NA NA TRBV6-5 CASGTRINYGYTF
TRBJ2-3 TRBD2 NA TRBV7-2 CASSWRETDTQYF
TRBJ2-1 TRBD1 NA TRBV30 CAWSVGQDEQFF
TRBJ2-3 TRBD2 NA TRBV30 CAWSLGLAYTDTQYF
TRBJ2-3 TRBD2 NA TRBV27 CASSARLAGSTDTQYF
TRBJ2-1 NA NA TRBV6-5 CASREGPYNEQFF
TRBJ1-2 NA NA TRBV12-3/TRBV12-4 CASSSGGYGYTF
TRBJ2-1 NA NA TRBV2 CASSGGRAYNEQFF
TRBJ2-3 TRBD2 NA TRBV27 CASSPPTSGRSTDTQYF
TRBJ2-7 NA few TRBV5-5 CASSPQLYEQYF
TRBJ2-1 TRBD2 few TRBV6-2/TRBV6-3 CASSPTSGTYNEQFF
TRBJ2-3 NA many TRBV21-1 CATPGLFRTDTQYF
TRBJ2-3 NA NA TRBV7-3 CASSLGGDPRTQYF
TRBJ2-7 NA once TRBV6-5 CASSSPGAWSYEQYF
TRBJ1-2 NA NA TRBV5-4 CASSLAKGGYNYGYTF
TRBJ2-2 NA NA TRBV5-4 CASRPQGPVTGELFF
TRBJ1-2 TRBD1 NA TRBV4-1 CASSRQGKLSYGYTF
TRBJ2-3 TRBD2 NA TRBV18 CASSPLAGGYTDTQYF
TRBJ1-1 NA NA TRBV4-3 CASSQVADTYSTFF
TRBJ2-5 NA NA TRBV11-2 CASSSGDYSLGTQYF
TRBJ2-1 TRBD2 NA TRBV5-1 CASSLNRAASGDEQFF
TRBJ1-1 NA NA TRBV6-5 CASRIGANTEAFF
TRBJ2-7 TRBD1 NA TRBV6-2/TRBV6-3 CASSTHRQGWSYEQYF
TRBJ2-3 NA NA TRBV9 CASSVGQNPHTDTQYF
TRBJ1-2 NA NA TRBV7-2 CASSLAPGGSYYGYTF
TRBJ2-7 TRBD2 NA TRBV11-2 CASSSGLAVQYF
TRBJ2-5 NA NA TRBV7-2 CASRPPGGEETQYF
TRBJ1-1 TRBD1 NA TRBV5-1 CASSLEDRGFRTEAFF
TRBJ2-5 NA NA TRBV5-6 CASSPEVASLQETQYF
TRBJ2-2 NA NA TRBV4-3 CASSLGVSEAGELFF
TRBJ2-5 TRBD2 NA TRBV7-8 CASSPGGLTQYF
TRBJ2-2 NA NA TRBV11-3 CASSSDGGTGELFF
TRBJ1-3 TRBD1 NA TRBV7-2 CASSHDRGTGNTIYF
TRBJ1-1 NA NA TRBV9 CASSVGGRDTEAFF
TRBJ2-7 TRBD1 NA TRBV6-2/TRBV6-3 CASSYSWDRGISYEQYF
TRBJ1-5 TRBD1 NA TRBV29-1 CSVWTGNNQPQHF
TRBJ1-6 TRBD1 NA TRBV27 CASSSAQGQSPLHF
TRBJ2-5 TRBD1 once TRBV6-1 CASSEGTGPQETQYF
TRBJ1-2 NA NA TRBV21-1 CASSKRENRPYWYGYTF
TRBJ1-4 NA NA TRBV28 CASSPQTPGGPKLFF
TRBJ1-6 NA NA TRBV11-2 CASSLDPRGSSYNSPLHF